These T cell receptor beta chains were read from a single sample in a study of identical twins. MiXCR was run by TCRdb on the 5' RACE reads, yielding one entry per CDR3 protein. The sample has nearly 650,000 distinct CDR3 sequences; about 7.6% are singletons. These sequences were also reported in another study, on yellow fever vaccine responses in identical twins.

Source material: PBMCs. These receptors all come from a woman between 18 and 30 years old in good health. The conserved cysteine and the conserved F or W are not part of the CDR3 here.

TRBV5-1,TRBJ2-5,ASSSYQETQY
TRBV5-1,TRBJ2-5,ASSLRTGTTETQY
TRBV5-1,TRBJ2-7,ASSPQPGVEQY
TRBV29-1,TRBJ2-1,SGVRGDFNEQF
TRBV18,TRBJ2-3,ASSPPTSGADTQY
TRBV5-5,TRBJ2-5,ASSLPMTGPGETQY
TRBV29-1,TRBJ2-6,SVDAGGGGANVLT
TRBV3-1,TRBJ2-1,ASSQGSGGDNEQF
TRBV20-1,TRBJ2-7,SAELAGGEQY
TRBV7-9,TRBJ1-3,ASSFLGRSGNTIY
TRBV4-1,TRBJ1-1,ASSQLEELNTEAF
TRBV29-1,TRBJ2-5,SVGLTGETQY
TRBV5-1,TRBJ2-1,ASSLVQHPNEQF
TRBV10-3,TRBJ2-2,ATLGVRTGELF
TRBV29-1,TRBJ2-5,SVAWGTGQETQY
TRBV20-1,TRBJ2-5,SASPPGLVEETQY
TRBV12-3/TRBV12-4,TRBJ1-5,ASSFWGNNQPQH
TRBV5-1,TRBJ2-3,ASSWEKQTDTQY
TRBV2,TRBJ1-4,ASRKAGTGFEKLF
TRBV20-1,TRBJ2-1,SARPGTVMVQGHNEQF
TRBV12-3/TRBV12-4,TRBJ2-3,ASLLRGVGLADTQY
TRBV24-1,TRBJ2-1,ATSDNRGPYNEQF
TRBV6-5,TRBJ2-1,ASSYLAGSLSEQF
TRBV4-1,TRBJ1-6,ASSQGGTLNSPLH
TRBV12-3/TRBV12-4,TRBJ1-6,ASSLMRRSGGGSPLH
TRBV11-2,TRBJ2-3,ASSPWASGGDTQY
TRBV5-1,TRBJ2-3,ASSPGKDTQY
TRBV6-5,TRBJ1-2,ASSYSGGQGYT
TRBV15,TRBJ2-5,ATSRESPGTSGRALETQY
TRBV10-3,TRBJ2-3,AIRISGREGDTQY
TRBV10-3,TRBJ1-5,AISETEEGGQPQH
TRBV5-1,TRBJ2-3,ASSFRGRSTDTQY
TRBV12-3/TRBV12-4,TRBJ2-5,ASRVAGGETQY
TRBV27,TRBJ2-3,ASSPRTSSWTDTQY
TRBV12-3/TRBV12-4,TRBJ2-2,ASSLIRETGELF
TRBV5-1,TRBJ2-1,ASSIGLAGGPPQF
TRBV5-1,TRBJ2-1,ASSIGWGYNEQF
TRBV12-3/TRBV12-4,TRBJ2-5,ASSLGVSGGYQETQY
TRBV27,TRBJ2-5,ASSLRVAETQY
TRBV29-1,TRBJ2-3,SEIAGLSTDTQY
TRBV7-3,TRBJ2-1,ASSPLAGGPPNEQF
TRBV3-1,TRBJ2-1,ASSQDIAGVLGEQF
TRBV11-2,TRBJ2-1,ASSLGEGEGYNEQF
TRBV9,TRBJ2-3,ASSAVGATDTQY
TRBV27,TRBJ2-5,ASSRLAGEETQY
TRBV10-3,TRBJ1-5,AISESSGNNQPQH
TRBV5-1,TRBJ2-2,ASSLTGGLSGELF
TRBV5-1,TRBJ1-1,ATAPNMNTEAF
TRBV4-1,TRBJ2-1,ASSQTSSGGLNEQF
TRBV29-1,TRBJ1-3,SVRTAVSGNTIY
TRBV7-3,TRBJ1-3,ASSPRQGPGNTIY
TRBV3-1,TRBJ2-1,ASTPSGGGPSYNEQF
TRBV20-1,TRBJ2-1,SAKQGSSYNEQF
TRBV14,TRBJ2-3,ASSPSEPGTQY
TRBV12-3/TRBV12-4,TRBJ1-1,ASSRHGVTEAF